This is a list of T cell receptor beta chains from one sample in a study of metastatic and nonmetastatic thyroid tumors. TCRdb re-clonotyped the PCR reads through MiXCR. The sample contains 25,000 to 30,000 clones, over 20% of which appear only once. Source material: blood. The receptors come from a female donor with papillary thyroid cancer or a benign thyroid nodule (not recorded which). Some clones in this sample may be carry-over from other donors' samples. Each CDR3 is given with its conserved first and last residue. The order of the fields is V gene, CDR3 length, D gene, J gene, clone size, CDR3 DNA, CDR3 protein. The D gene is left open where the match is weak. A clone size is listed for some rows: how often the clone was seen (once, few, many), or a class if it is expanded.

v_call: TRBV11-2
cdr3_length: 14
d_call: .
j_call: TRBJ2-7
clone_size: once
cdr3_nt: TGTGCCAGCAACTGGGGCGGGGCCTCCTACGAGCAGTACTTC
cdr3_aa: CASNWGGASYEQYF

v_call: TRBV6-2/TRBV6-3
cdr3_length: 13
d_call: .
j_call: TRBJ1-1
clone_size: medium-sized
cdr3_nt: TGTGCCAGCAGCCTAACAGAGAACACTGAAGCTTTCTTT
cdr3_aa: CASSLTENTEAFF

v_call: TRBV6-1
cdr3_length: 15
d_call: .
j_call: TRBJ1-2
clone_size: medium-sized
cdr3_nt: TGTGCCAGCAGTAGATTACAGGGCACATTGAATGGCTACACCTTC
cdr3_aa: CASSRLQGTLNGYTF

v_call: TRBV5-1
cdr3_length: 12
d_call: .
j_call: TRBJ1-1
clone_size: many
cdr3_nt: TGCGCCAGCAGCGGACCGGGTCTGGGAGCTTTCTTT
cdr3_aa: CASSGPGLGAFF

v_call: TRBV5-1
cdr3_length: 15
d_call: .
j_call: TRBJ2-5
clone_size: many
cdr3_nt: TGCGCCAGCAGCTTGGCCGGGGAAGCTCGCCGGACCCAGTACTTC
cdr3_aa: CASSLAGEARRTQYF

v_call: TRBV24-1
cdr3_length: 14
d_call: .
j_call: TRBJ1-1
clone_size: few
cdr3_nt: TGTACCACAAGAGGGGCAGGGGAAGGCACTGAAGCTTTCTTT
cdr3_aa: CTTRGAGEGTEAFF

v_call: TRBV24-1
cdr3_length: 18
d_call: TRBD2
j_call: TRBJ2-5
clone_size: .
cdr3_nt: TGTGCCACCAGTGATTCGACCCGGGGGGGCGCAGGGAAGGAGACCCAGTACTTC
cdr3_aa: CATSDSTRGGAGKETQYF

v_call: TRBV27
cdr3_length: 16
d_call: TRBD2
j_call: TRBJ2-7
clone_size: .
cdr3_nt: TGTGCCAGCAGTTTATTTGGGACTAGCGAGGTGGCCACCCCTTACTTC
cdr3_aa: CASSLFGTSEVATPYF

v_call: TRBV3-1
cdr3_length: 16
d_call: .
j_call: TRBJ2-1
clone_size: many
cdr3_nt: TGTGCCAGCAGCCAAGAGGTCGTGACTACCCACAATGAGCAGTTCTTC
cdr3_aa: CASSQEVVTTHNEQFF

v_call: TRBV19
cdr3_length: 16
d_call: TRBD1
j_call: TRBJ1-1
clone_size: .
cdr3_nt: TGCGCCAGTAGTCATTACGGCACAGGGGTTATAGCCGAAGCTTTCTTT
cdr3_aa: CASSHYGTGVIAEAFF

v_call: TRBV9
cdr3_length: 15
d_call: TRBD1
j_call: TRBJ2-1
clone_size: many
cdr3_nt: TGTGCCAGCAGCGTAGTGGGGACAGGATACAATGAGCAGTTCTTC
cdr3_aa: CASSVVGTGYNEQFF

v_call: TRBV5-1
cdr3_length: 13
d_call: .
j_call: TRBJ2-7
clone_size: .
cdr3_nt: TGCGCCAGCAGCTTGGGTATCAGGGCAGAGCAGTACTTC
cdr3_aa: CASSLGIRAEQYF

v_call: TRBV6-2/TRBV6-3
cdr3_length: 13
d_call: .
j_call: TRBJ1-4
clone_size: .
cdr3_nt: TGTGCCAGCAGTTACGGGTTGTGTGAAAAACTGTTTTTT
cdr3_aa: CASSYGLCEKLFF

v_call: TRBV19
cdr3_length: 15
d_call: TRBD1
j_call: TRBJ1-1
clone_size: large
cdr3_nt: TGTGCCAGTAGTACAGGGGGCGCACGGGACACTGAAGCTTTCTTT
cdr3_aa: CASSTGGARDTEAFF

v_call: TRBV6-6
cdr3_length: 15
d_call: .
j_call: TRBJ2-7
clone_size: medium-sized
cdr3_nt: TGTGCCAGCAGTTATTATCCGGGTAGGGGACTGGAGCAGTACTTC
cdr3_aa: CASSYYPGRGLEQYF

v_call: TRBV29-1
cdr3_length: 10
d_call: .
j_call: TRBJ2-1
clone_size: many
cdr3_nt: TGCAGCGATTCGGGGGAGAAGCAGTTCTTC
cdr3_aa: CSDSGEKQFF

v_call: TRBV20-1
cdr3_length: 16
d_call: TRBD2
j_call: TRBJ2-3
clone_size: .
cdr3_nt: TGCAGTGCTAGTCCACTAGCGGGGCCACTCACAGATACGCAGTATTTT
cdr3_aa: CSASPLAGPLTDTQYF

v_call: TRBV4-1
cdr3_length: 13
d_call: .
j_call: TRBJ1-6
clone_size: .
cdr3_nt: TGCGCCAGCAGCCAAGATCCGGTCTCACCCCTCCACTTT
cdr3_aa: CASSQDPVSPLHF

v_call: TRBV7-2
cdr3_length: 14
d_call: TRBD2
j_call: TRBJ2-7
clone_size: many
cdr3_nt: TGTGCCACCGCCCTGGGAGGGGTTCTATACGAGCAGTACTTC
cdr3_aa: CATALGGVLYEQYF

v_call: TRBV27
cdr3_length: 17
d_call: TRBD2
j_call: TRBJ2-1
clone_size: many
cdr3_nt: TGTGCCAGCAGTTCCCGGACTAGCGGGAGGTTTTACAATGAGCAGTTCTTC
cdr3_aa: CASSSRTSGRFYNEQFF

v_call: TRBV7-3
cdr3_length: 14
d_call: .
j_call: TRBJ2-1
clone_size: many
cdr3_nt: TGTGCCAGCAGCTTAACAGCGACGGGCAATGAGCAGTTCTTC
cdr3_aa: CASSLTATGNEQFF

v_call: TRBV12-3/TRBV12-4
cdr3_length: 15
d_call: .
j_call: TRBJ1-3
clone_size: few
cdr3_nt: TGTGCCAGCAGCATAGGATCGACGGTGGGAAACACCATATATTTT
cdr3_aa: CASSIGSTVGNTIYF

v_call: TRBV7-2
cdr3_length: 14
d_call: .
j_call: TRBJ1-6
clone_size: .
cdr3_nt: TGTGCCAGCAGCTTAGGGACGGTACCATCACCCCTCCACTTT
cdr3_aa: CASSLGTVPSPLHF

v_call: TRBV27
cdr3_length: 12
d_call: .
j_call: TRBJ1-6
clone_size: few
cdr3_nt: TGTGCCAGGGTTCGGGGTAGTTCACCCCTCCACTTT
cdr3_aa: CARVRGSSPLHF